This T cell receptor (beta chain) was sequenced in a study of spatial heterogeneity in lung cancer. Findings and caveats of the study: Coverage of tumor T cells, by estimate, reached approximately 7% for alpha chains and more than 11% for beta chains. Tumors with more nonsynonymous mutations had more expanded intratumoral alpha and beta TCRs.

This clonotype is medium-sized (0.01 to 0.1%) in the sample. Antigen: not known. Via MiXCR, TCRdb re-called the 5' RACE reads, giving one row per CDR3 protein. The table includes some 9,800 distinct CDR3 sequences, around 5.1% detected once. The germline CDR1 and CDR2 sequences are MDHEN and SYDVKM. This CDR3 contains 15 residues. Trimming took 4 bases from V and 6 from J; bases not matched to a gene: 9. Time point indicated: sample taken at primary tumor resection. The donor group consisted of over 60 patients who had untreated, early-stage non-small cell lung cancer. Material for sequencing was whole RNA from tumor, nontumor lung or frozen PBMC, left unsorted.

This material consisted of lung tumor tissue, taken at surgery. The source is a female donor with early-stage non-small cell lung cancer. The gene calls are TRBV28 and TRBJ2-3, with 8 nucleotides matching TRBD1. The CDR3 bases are TGTGCCAGCAGTTCCGACAGGGGAGGCTTGGATACGCAGTATTTT. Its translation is CASSSDRGGLDTQYF.